Presented here are 27 T cell receptor beta chains from one specimen sequenced in a study of T cell responses to AZD1222 COVID-19 vaccine (dated by TCRdb to the early 2020s). Library prep was done by the immunoSEQ multiplex PCR assay. What TCRdb holds here is the immuneACCESS table cut down to in-frame rearrangements. Part of the clones is not present; checked against another copy, under half of the missing clones reflect an unresolved V gene, and the others are unexplained. Present in this sample are 150,000 to 200,000 clones, about 91% of which were seen just once. The ten largest clonotypes hold around 0.99% of the sample. The intended sense of this specimen's time point label: about 28 days (+/-7) after the second vaccine dose. The sequencing here drew on peripheral blood, taken 28 days after the second AZD1222 dose. These TCRs come from an adult who received the AZD1222 COVID-19 vaccine.

V is TRBV6-5 and J is TRBJ1-1; 9 nucleotides align to TRBD1. The junction had 7 bases not matched to a gene; V was cut back by 6 bases and J by 2 bases. Per germline, CDR1 MNHEY and CDR2 SVGAGI. CDR3 length: 15 amino acids. CDR3: CASSRTGDSNTEAFF. The CDR3 bases are TGTGCCAGCAGCCGGACAGGGGACAGCAACACTGAAGCTTTCTTT.

This clone was picked up one time. The chain uses TRBV15 and TRBJ1-5, with D maybe TRBD1 (5 bases). Germline lookup yields CDR1 LNHNV and CDR2 YYDKDF (reference sequence). V shed 0 bases and J shed 4 bases, with 13 bases lying between them. This CDR3 has 16 amino acids. CDR3 region: CATSRDHGTVNQPQHF. As DNA, the CDR3 is TGTGCCACCAGCAGAGATCATGGGACGGTAAATCAGCCCCAGCATTTT.

This rearrangement joins TRBV27 to TRBJ2-6, with 7 positions matching TRBD1. The V segment lost 7 bases and the J segment 2 bases; nucleotides outside the gene matches: 11. This CDR3 has 17 residues. CDR1 is MNHEY and CDR2 is SMNVEV in the germline V gene (reference sequence). CDR3: CASKRQGISTGANVLTF. CDR3 in DNA: TGTGCCAGCAAGAGACAGGGAATCTCGACTGGGGCCAACGTCCTGACTTTC. The complete variable domain, with remaining parts taken from reference TRBV27 and TRBJ2-6, reads EAQVTQNPRYLITVTGKKLTVTCSQNMNHEYMSWYRQDPGLGLRQIYYSMNVEVTDKGDVPEGYKVSRKEKRNFPLILESPSPNQTSLYFCASKRQGISTGANVLTFGAGSRLTVL.

This chain uses TRBV30 with TRBJ2-5, with D possibly being TRBD1 or TRBD2 (5 bases each). The CDR3 spans 12 residues. The germline V gene has CDR1 GTSNPN and CDR2 SVGIG (reference sequence). With 6 bases removed from V and 2 bases from J, the gap between germline ends came to 10 bases. CDR3 amino acids: CACGTAQETQYF. Written as DNA, the CDR3 is TGTGCCTGCGGGACGGCACAAGAGACCCAGTACTTC. The full variable domain, completed using reference TRBV30 and TRBJ2-5, is SQTIHQWPATLVQPVGSPLSLECTVEGTSNPNLYWYRQAAGRGLQLLFYSVGIGQISSEVPQNLSASRPQDRQFILSSKKLLLSDSGFYLCACGTAQETQYFGPGTRLLVL.

V and J are TRBV7-3 and TRBJ1-1; D ambiguous. Germline CDR1 reads SGHTA; CDR2 reads FQGTGA. The CDR3 is made up of 13 amino acids. V dropped 1 base and J dropped 2 bases, with 5 bases sitting between them. Here the CDR3 DNA reads TGTGCCAGCAGCTTAAACGGAAACACTGAAGCTTTCTTT. Translation: CASSLNGNTEAFF.

The J gene is TRBJ1-1, the V gene TRBV11-2, with D perhaps TRBD1 (5 bases). V shed 1 base and J shed 6 bases, with 9 bases lying between them. The CDR3 spans 13 residues. Germline-derived CDR1 and CDR2 are SGHAT and FQNNGV. The CDR3 coding sequence is TGTGCCAGCAGCTTAGGGGGCGCCGCTGAAGCTTTCTTT. It encodes CASSLGGAAEAFF.

With respect to this clone: It is unclear where the CDR3 begins or ends on the DNA, so no DNA is shown, and the CDR3 is as TCRdb lists it. The chain recombines TRBV12-1 with TRBJ1-3; TRBD1 was called by the table and not checked on the DNA. TRBV12-1 is listed as a pseudogene. Termini included, the CDR3 measures 18 amino acids. The CDR3 reads CASSLWGTGSPSGVTIYF.

The V and J genes are TRBV5-1 and TRBJ1-3, with D hard to call. Trimming removed 0 bases at V and 0 bases at J, with 10 bases between. The germline gives CDR1 SGHRS, CDR2 YFSETQ. This CDR3 spans 16 amino acids. CDR3: CASSLDPGSSGNTIYF. CDR3 nucleotides: TGCGCCAGCAGCTTGGACCCGGGGAGCTCTGGAAACACCATATATTTT.

The V and J genes are TRBV5-5 and TRBJ1-1; D is ambiguous. CDR1 is SGHKS, CDR2 YYEKEE, per germline (reference sequence). V dropped 0 bases and J dropped 5 bases, with 5 bases sitting between them. The CDR3 covers 12 residues. CDR3 bases: TGTGCCAGCAGCTTGGTAGGAACTGAAGCTTTCTTT. Translated, it gives CASSLVGTEAFF. Full variable domain (remainder filled in from reference TRBV5-5 and TRBJ1-1): DAGVTQSPTHLIKTRGQQVTLRCSPISGHKSVSWYQQVLGQGPQFIFQYYEKEERGRGNFPDRFSARQFPNYSSELNVNALLLGDSALYLCASSLVGTEAFFGQGTRLTVV.

This clone was seen a single time. This rearrangement joins TRBV11-2 to TRBJ1-5, with TRBD1 identical over 7 bases. The CDR3 is 14 residues long. Looked up from germline, CDR1 is SGHAT and CDR2 is FQNNGV. After removal of 5 bases from V and 3 bases from J, the junction contained 4 bases not matched to a gene. CDR3 sequence (DNA): TGTGCCAGCAGCAGACAGGGTAACAATCAGCCCCAGCATTTT. Amino acids: CASSRQGNNQPQHF.

This sequence joins TRBV5-1 and TRBJ1-6, with 9 bases aligning to TRBD1. V was clipped by 0 bases and J by 7 bases; unmatched bases: 2. CDR1 is SGHRS, CDR2 YFSETQ, per germline. This CDR3 spans 15 amino acids. The CDR3 spells CASSLGTGVNSPLHF. The DNA for the CDR3 is TGCGCCAGCAGCTTGGGGACAGGGGTGAATTCACCCCTCCACTTT.

The V call is TRBV14, the J call TRBJ1-1; no firm D call. The CDR3 is 13 amino acids. Trimming left V 4 bases short and J 5 bases short, with 11 bases between. Germline assignment: CDR1 SGHDN and CDR2 FVKESK. This CDR3 reads CASSLRTGTEAFF. In DNA form, the CDR3 reads TGTGCCAGCAGCCTCCGGACGGGGACTGAAGCTTTCTTT.

This chain uses TRBV6-1 with TRBJ1-2; no firm D call. The germline V and J ends were trimmed by 1 base and 4 bases, with 7 bases remaining between them. Germline CDR1 is MNHNS and CDR2 is SASEGT. This CDR3 is 13 amino acids long. The CDR3 bases are TGTGCCAGCAGTGAAGTGGTACCCTATGGCTACACCTTC. Its translation: CASSEVVPYGYTF.

The V call is TRBV19, the J call TRBJ2-2; a weak D match, TRBD1 (5 bases). Germline V gene data show CDR1 as LNHDA and CDR2 as SQIVND (reference sequence). The V gene lost 3 bases and the J gene lost 6 bases, with 11 bases spanning the gap. This CDR3 spans 14 amino acids. Written as DNA, the CDR3 is TGTGCCAGTAGTATCTACAGCAGGGCCGGGGAGCTGTTTTTT. Protein: CASSIYSRAGELFF.

This chain connects TRBV3-1 (or the pseudogene TRBV3-2) to TRBJ1-3; D not certain. This CDR3 contains 13 residues. V dropped 0 bases and J dropped 4 bases, with 4 bases sitting between them. The germline V gene encodes CDR1 LGHDT and CDR2 YNNKEL (reference sequence). The CDR3 bases are TGTGCCAGCAGCCAAGAAGGGGGAAACACCATATATTTT. Translated: CASSQEGGNTIYF.

The V and J genes are TRBV19 and TRBJ1-1; a possible D gene is TRBD1 (6 bases). CDR1 is LNHDA, CDR2 SQIVND, per germline (reference sequence). The length of the CDR3 is 14 residues. The V end lost 11 bases, the J end lost 0 bases, and 16 bases lay between the germline ends. In DNA form, the CDR3 reads TGTGCCTCTCTTCCCGACAGGATGAACACTGAAGCTTTCTTT. It yields the protein CASLPDRMNTEAFF. The full variable domain, completed using reference TRBV19 and TRBJ1-1, is DGGITQSPKYLFRKEGQNVTLSCEQNLNHDAMYWYRQDPGQGLRLIYYSQIVNDFQKGDIAEGYSVSREKKESFPLTVTSAQKNPTAFYLCASLPDRMNTEAFFGQGTRLTVV.

J is TRBJ1-5 and V is TRBV7-6, with 7 bases fitting TRBD1. The CDR3 has 13 amino acids. Germline CDR1 reads SGHVS; CDR2 reads FNYEAQ. Losses at the gene ends were 3 bases for V and 7 bases for J; bases not matched to a gene: 3. CDR3: CASSLRGRQPQHF. For the CDR3, the DNA is TGTGCCAGCAGCTTGAGGGGGCGACAGCCCCAGCATTTT. The full variable domain, with the rest looked up from reference TRBV7-6 and TRBJ1-5, is GAGVSQSPRYKVTKRGQDVALRCDPISGHVSLYWYRQALGQGPEFLTYFNYEAQQDKSGLPNDRFSAERPEGSISTLTIQRTEQRDSAMYRCASSLRGRQPQHFGDGTRLSIL.

This rearrangement joins TRBV29-1 to TRBJ2-1, with D perhaps matching TRBD1 (6 bases). The CDR3 has 13 residues. Germline CDR1 is SQVTM and CDR2 is ANQGSEA. V lost 7 bases and J lost 7, with 17 bases in between. CDR3 sequence reads: CSGTAQGNNEQFF. The CDR3 region has the DNA TGCAGCGGCACTGCTCAGGGGAATAATGAGCAGTTCTTC.

This rearrangement joins TRBV19 to TRBJ1-5; TRBD1 matches at 7 bases. The V gene end was trimmed by 4 bases and the J gene end by 5 bases; junction bases not matched to a gene: 8. CDR3 length equals 15 residues. Looked up from germline, CDR1 is LNHDA and CDR2 is SQIVND (reference sequence). The CDR3 DNA is TGTGCCAGTAGTACAGGGACAGTACTGGATCAGCCCCAGCATTTT. This gives the protein CASSTGTVLDQPQHF.

This chain links TRBV18 with TRBJ1-4, with a weak D call TRBD1 (5 bases). The CDR3 is 15 amino acids. CDR1 and CDR2 from the germline V gene are KGHSH and LQKENI. The ends were cut back, 6 bases at V and 6 bases at J, with 17 bases in the middle. CDR3 sequence (DNA): TGTGCCAGCTCCGGCCAAGACCGGGGGTATGAAAAACTGTTTTTT. Residues: CASSGQDRGYEKLFF.

The gene calls are TRBV18 and TRBJ1-1; D is ambiguous. V lost 6 bases to trimming and J lost 4 bases, with 15 bases between them. The germline V gene has CDR1 KGHSH and CDR2 LQKENI. The CDR3 runs to 14 residues. The CDR3 nucleotides read TGTGCCAGCTCGCCGCGGCAGGTTGGCACTGAAGCTTTCTTT. Amino acids: CASSPRQVGTEAFF.

The V and J genes are TRBV6-5 and TRBJ1-1; 7 positions match TRBD1. V shed 6 bases and J 8 bases; nucleotides not matched to a gene: 15. The CDR3 loop spans 15 amino acids. From germline, CDR1 is MNHEY and CDR2 SVGAGI. CDR3 sequence: CASSPATGPRGEAFF. The CDR3, as DNA: TGTGCCAGCAGCCCGGCGACAGGGCCCAGGGGAGAAGCTTTCTTT.

The chain combines TRBV30 with TRBJ1-2, with 9 positions matching TRBD1. V was pared by 2 bases and J by 9 bases, with 10 bases of the junction left unmatched. Germline CDR1 reads GTSNPN; CDR2 reads SVGIG (reference sequence). The CDR3 loop spans 14 amino acids. CDR3 residues: CAWSHRDRDSRYTF. The CDR3, as DNA: TGTGCCTGGAGTCACCGGGACAGGGATTCACGCTACACCTTC.

The rearrangement joins TRBV11-2 to TRBJ1-1; 9 nucleotides match TRBD1. Germline lookup yields CDR1 SGHAT and CDR2 FQNNGV. There are 16 residues in the CDR3. V gave up 5 bases and J gave up 6 bases; unmatched junction bases: 13. In nucleotides, the CDR3 is TGTGCCAGCAGCCCACCGGGACAGGGAAGGGGAGCTGAAGCTTTCTTT. Translation gives CASSPPGQGRGAEAFF.

The CDR3 sequence: CSVQGPTNTEAFF. The CDR3 DNA is TGCAGCGTGCAAGGGCCAACGAACACTGAAGCTTTCTTT. This rearrangement joins TRBV29-1 to TRBJ1-1, with D unclear. Germline CDR1 and CDR2: SQVTM and ANQGSEA. The CDR3 sequence is 13 residues long. V lost 6 bases to trimming and J lost 1 base, with 12 bases between them.

V usage is TRBV27 and J usage is TRBJ2-1, with 9 bases lining up with TRBD2. The germline CDR1 and CDR2 sequences are MNHEY and SMNVEV (reference sequence). J gave up 3 bases and V 5 bases, and 8 bases lay outside the gene matches. This CDR3 region has 16 residues. DNA of the CDR3: TGTGCCAGCAGTGCGGGGGGGGGCAGGGGCTACAATGAGCAGTTCTTC. It specifies CASSAGGGRGYNEQFF.

The chain is built from TRBV10-3 and TRBJ1-1; no clear D. Germline V gives CDR1 ENHRY, CDR2 SYGVKD. Between the trimmed V and J ends, which lost 6 bases and 1 base, there was a span of 6 bases. The CDR3 has 12 residues. The CDR3 is CAIRRPNTEAFF. In nucleotides, the CDR3 is TGTGCCATCAGGCGACCGAACACTGAAGCTTTCTTT.